The present entry profiles one T cell receptor (beta chain) with its context. This clone's antigen is unknown. No base quality information exists; no much larger clone differs at one position. CDR1 and CDR2, looked up from the germline V gene, are ENHRY and SYGVKD. V is reduced by 7 bases and J by 0 bases, leaving a spacing of 7 bases between them. Reading from cysteine to phenylalanine, the CDR3 counts 13 amino acids. This entry keeps only the CDR3 DNA: 39 bases, framed from base 1. This specimen comes from a study of blood T cells in healthy people across ages (dated by TCRdb to about 2015). Turning to the overall study: In model experiments, template switching captured about one uniquely barcoded TCR beta cDNA molecule for every two T cells. The study measured age-related changes in TCR beta repertoire diversity using deep sequencing normalized with unique cDNA molecular identifiers. Donors were grouped into four age groups: young (average approximately 16 years), middle-aged (over 35), aged (62) and long-lived (just over 80). Two additional independent replicas of 1 million unique cDNA reads from the same blood draw were analyzed for two donors (one aged 18 to 30 and one aged 80 or older).

The library relied on 5' RACE. Instrument on record: Illumina HiSeq 2500. A second PCR of roughly 6 to 12 cycles was performed with a sample-barcoded 5' primer and a J-beta primer mix. A template-switch 5' adaptor carrying 12 random nucleotides introduced a unique molecular identifier onto each TCR beta cDNA molecule. Each sample yielded at least 2.5 million CDR3-containing paired-end reads. First-strand cDNA synthesis was performed from all RNA using the Mint cDNA synthesis kit, with priming by a TRBC-specific oligonucleotide. Following uracil-DNA glycosylase treatment, all cDNA underwent a first 18-cycle PCR with the universal primers M1SS and BC2_uni_R. The study's own analysis went as follows. Each sample was normalized by randomly selecting 1 million high-quality reads, each carrying a distinct molecular identifier. Instead of being binned into consensus sequences, reads that shared molecular identifiers were thrown out. MiTCR, set to a Q25 quality threshold and the strictest error-elimination algorithm, was used for CDR3 identification, clonotype clustering and error correction. A nonparametric unseen species model with Euler transformation was used to estimate lower-bound total TCR beta diversity. TCRdb reprocessed the public reads (quality trimming at Q25 with fastp, clone calling with MiXCR) and kept in-frame beta chains. Rows are unified per CDR3 protein, each entry keeping the most common DNA and genes. These V and J calls are TCRdb output, not the study's own analysis. Here the sample has about 510,000 distinct CDR3 sequences; about a quarter occur a single time. The ten largest make up approximately 3.6% of the sample.

Study-wide findings and limitations: Total diversity estimates from one million sequenced T cells were considered lower bounds and underestimates. Observed TCR beta diversity correlated strongly with the percentage of naive T cells measured by flow cytometry. Because donor CMV infection status was unknown, age-related changes in expanded clonotypes were potentially confounded. Because profiling used bulk unsorted PBMCs, naive and antigen-experienced compartments could not be compared conclusively. As age increased, observed TCR beta diversity per million T cells dropped in a roughly linear way, and a significant reduction was already evident by age about 40. Compared with the aged group, more naive CD4+ T cells, fewer expanded clones and increased TCR diversity were shown by the long-lived group, suggesting age selection.

The 39 donors, aged 6 to 90 years, were systemically healthy Caucasian individuals from Russia. Around 10 milliliters of peripheral blood were collected from each donor into EDTA-treated Vacutainer tubes. Ficoll-Paque density-gradient centrifugation was used to isolate PBMCs, with at least 7 million obtained per sample. Trizol reagent was used to extract total RNA from the PBMCs, yielding at least 5.5 micrograms per sample. For every donor, an aliquot of PBMCs went through flow cytometry to measure the percentages of naive CD45RAhigh/CD27high T cells. The sample was also reused in another study, on T cells of mothers and their children. The other study reports the following: Nine systemically healthy Caucasian individuals, comprising three mothers and their six children, were included as donors. cDNA synthesis consumed the entire amount of extracted RNA, loaded at around 1.4 ug RNA in each 15 ul reaction. In the second PCR, the M1S primer introduced both the sample barcodes and 2-4 random nucleotides. Over 9 million TCR beta CDR3 reads came from each mother, compared with some 3.1 million reads from each child. Thymic selection shapes the output of TCR recombination in a similar way in related and unrelated pairs, and inherited differences have a minor effect. Normalized repertoire overlap was always slightly but never significantly higher in related than unrelated mother-child pairs. Persistent microchimeric T cell clones were not detected, at a sensitivity of approximately 93 clones per million clonotypes. To look for features that set related mother-child pairs apart from unrelated individuals, the researchers ran deep NGS to compare the TCR beta repertoires of mothers and children. Mothers averaged about 37 +/- 4 years of age and children averaged roughly 11 +/- 4 years. Libraries were sequenced on Illumina HiSeq 2000 with 100+100 nt paired-end reads after adapter ligation with NEBNext reagents. Mother and child libraries were prepared a month apart and sequenced in separate runs to prevent cross-contamination. For each donor, somewhere between about 450,000 and 2,100,000 distinct TCR beta clonotypes were identified. Naive TCR beta clonotypes were estimated from low-frequency clonotypes matched to each donor's FACS-determined naive share, without sorting.

The rearrangement combines TRBV10-3 with TRBJ1-3, with the D segment identity uncertain. The source of this sequence is a boy between 2 and 10 years old in good health. The source material was blood. The sequenced DNA is TGTGCCATCAACATATACTCTGGAAACACCATATATTTT. This sequence encodes CAINIYSGNTIYF.